This entry concerns a single TCR beta chain. What it binds is not known. This entry belongs to a study of cytomegalovirus exposure and HLA in healthy donors. Overall study findings and caveats: The classifier reportedly diagnosed cytomegalovirus status with high specificity and sensitivity.

Assay used: immunoSEQ multiplex PCR; TCRdb lists only in-frame clones, some missing. This table has about 340,000 clones, 86% appearing once. The J segment lost 5 bases and the V segment lost 5 bases, leaving 11 bases of the junction unmatched. The CDR3 is 16 residues long. Germline CDR1 ENHRY, CDR2 SYGVKD. Among the 100 to 150 subjects of the validation cohort, separate from the approximately 670-subject first cohort, were the donors. The material sequenced was PBMCs. The chain has TRBV10-3 and TRBJ1-2; TRBD1 matches at 10 bases. The TCR comes from a woman younger than 30 in good health and CMV-seronegative. The CDR3 DNA is TGTGCCATCAGTACGCAACCCGGGACAGGGGCATATGGCTACACCTTC. This translates into CAISTQPGTGAYGYTF.